This T cell receptor beta chain was recovered during a study of T cell changes during pregnancy in multiple sclerosis. In this sample, this clone turned up once. Data came from immunoSEQ multiplex PCR; TCRdb stores just in-frame clones and leaves some out. The data contain tens of thousands of clones, about 92% of them singletons. The CDR3 is made up of 16 amino acids. J gave up 2 bases and V 3 bases, and 5 bases lay outside the gene matches. Germline V gives CDR1 MNHEY, CDR2 SMNVEV (reference sequence). The chain carries TRBV27 and TRBJ2-7, with 12 nucleotides matching TRBD2. The sequencing used CD8+ T cells from peripheral blood mononuclear cells, collected in the third trimester of pregnancy. This clonotype was sampled from a female donor in good health, enrolled as a control in a pregnancy study. Written as DNA, the CDR3 is TGTGCCAGCAGTTTTGGTCTAGCGGGGGGGCCCTACGAGCAGTACTTC. Protein product: CASSFGLAGGPYEQYF.